This TCR beta chain was retrieved from a study of T cell repertoires in cytomegalovirus infection. The wider study: Public TCR beta signature analysis indicated the presence of both CMV infection and matching HLA type.

The CDR3 sequence is 14 residues long. In germline, CDR1 is SGDLS, CDR2 YYNGEE. V was clipped by 0 bases and J by 9 bases, with 12 bases between them. Findings and limits, study-wide: Ex vivo responses were dominated by HLA-C-restricted CMV-specific TCR beta clonotypes. People with CMV and the relevant HLA were identified by cumulative public TCR beta family frequency.

Note on this clonotype: Antigen unknown.

MiXCR, applied by TCRdb to the reads, yields one record per CDR3 protein. The table records about 770,000 distinct CDR3 sequences, about 28% of them present only once. Sample: cultured CD8+ T cells from PBMCs, taken from culture after CMV antigen stimulation. The receptor's source is a human donor in good health (CMV status not recorded). Some clones in this sample may be carry-over from other donors' samples. The chain employs TRBV9 and TRBJ2-2; no clear D gene. This CDR3 reads CASSVEDGGRELFF. The CDR3 DNA reads as TGTGCCAGCAGCGTAGAAGACGGTGGCCGGGAGCTGTTTTTT.